What follows describes a single TCR beta chain. Germline CDR1 reads KGHSH; CDR2 reads LQKENI. This CDR3 spans 16 amino acids. Unmatched junction bases numbered 3, after V lost 1 base and J lost 2 bases. Sequencing used immunoSEQ multiplex PCR; TCRdb keeps in-frame clones, though not all of them. The table lists about 190,000 clones, around nine tenths of them singletons. These data are taken from a study of blood T cell repertoires in COVID-19. Study-wide background: Sites in the United States, Italy and Spain provided acute and convalescent COVID-19 samples.

This sequence was found in a woman aged 40-49 years who had recovered from COVID-19. The V gene is TRBV18, the J gene TRBJ2-3, with 10 nucleotides matching TRBD2. The sequenced sample consisted of peripheral blood. The chain's CDR3 is CASSPLSGRNTDTQYF. CDR3 nucleotide sequence: TGTGCCAGCTCACCACTTAGCGGGAGGAACACAGATACGCAGTATTTT.